The subject of this entry is one T cell receptor beta chain. In the original analysis: Amplification of reference gene primers was used by the study to estimate nucleated cell counts. Libraries were prepared by immunoSEQ multiplex PCR; TCRdb keeps only in-frame clonotypes and omits some of them. V and J calls and clone size are as listed in that table; D and trimming were resolved from the DNA. The repertoire holds around 270,000 clones, around nine tenths seen once, with about 4.6% in the top ten. The data originate from a study of blood T cell repertoires in COVID-19. The TCR sequence derives from a man in his forties or fifties with acute or convalescent COVID-19. Source material: peripheral blood.

CDR3 sequence: CATSRGWANQPQHF. As DNA, the CDR3 is TGTGCCACCAGCAGGGGCTGGGCAAATCAGCCCCAGCATTTT. The rearrangement uses TRBV15 and TRBJ1-5; D remains unclear. Germline loops: CDR1 LNHNV, CDR2 YYDKDF (reference sequence). The CDR3 is made up of 14 amino acids. The germline V and J ends were trimmed by 3 bases and 4 bases, with 10 bases remaining between them.